This T cell receptor (beta chain) was sequenced in a study of control samples from healthy donors and cancer patients. Generated by immunoSEQ multiplex PCR, the TCRdb table keeps only in-frame clones and is missing some. Of over 150,000 clones in the sample, 85% to 95% were seen once. In this sample, this clone turned up once. This CDR3 is 14 amino acids long. V was pared by 11 bases and J by 5 bases, with 8 bases of the junction left unmatched. Germline assignment: CDR1 KGHDR and CDR2 SFDVKD. The gene calls are TRBV24-1 and TRBJ2-1, with 10 positions matching TRBD1. The receptor comes from a man aged 35-49 years in good health. Sequences were obtained from blood. The CDR3 region is CASEEGQGNNEQFF. CDR3 in DNA: TGTGCCAGTGAGGAGGGACAGGGGAACAATGAGCAGTTCTTC.